This is a list of T cell receptor beta chains from one sample in a study of Ad26.COV2.S vaccination and SARS-CoV-2 variants. Data came from immunoSEQ multiplex PCR; TCRdb stores just in-frame clones and leaves some out. Here the sample spans hundreds of thousands of clones, 88% being singletons. Sequences were derived from peripheral blood, sampled in a trial of Ad26.COV2.S vaccine versus placebo. These TCRs come from a person aged 18-60 years who received the Ad26.COV2.S COVID-19 vaccine or a placebo. The CDR3 runs from the conserved cysteine through the conserved F or W.

v_gene	j_gene	CDR3aa
TRBV2	TRBJ2-7	CASTGWAVGPVEQYF
TRBV27	TRBJ2-7	CASSFRLRQAYEQYF
TRBV7-2	TRBJ1-1	CASSSFPGNTEAFF
TRBV6-5	TRBJ1-1	CASSYADTEAFF
TRBV9	TRBJ2-7	CASSPRLAGGTYEQYF
TRBV19	TRBJ1-2	CASSLMTGGAGYGYTF
TRBV7-2	TRBJ1-6	CASSLRGQGALTYNSPLHF
TRBV7-2	TRBJ1-2	CASSQHSGGSGGGYTF
TRBV7-2	TRBJ2-3	CASSLRWLAATDTQYF
TRBV5-1	TRBJ2-1	CASSVAGVVNEQFF
TRBV11-3	TRBJ2-2	CASSLTGGAPGELFF
TRBV27	TRBJ2-7	CASSIGAGFAYEQYF
TRBV5-1	TRBJ2-7	CASSLLESSGGHYEQYF
TRBV5-6	TRBJ1-2	CASSSPAVPYGYTF
TRBV7-9	TRBJ1-1	CASSPSGGTFLNTEAFF
TRBV5-4	TRBJ1-1	CASSLQTGVNTEAFF
TRBV27	TRBJ1-4	CASSFEFATNEKLFF
TRBV6-5	TRBJ2-1	CASLDHPVNEQFF
TRBV7-2	TRBJ1-1	CASSRTTGGDTEAFF
TRBV28	TRBJ1-3	CASTHVKGRNTIYF
TRBV7-3	TRBJ2-2	CASSPKPGDNTGELFF
TRBV7-2	TRBJ2-1	CASSLLAGGSSEQFF
TRBV10-3	TRBJ1-2	CAISVGRPASYGYTF
TRBV12-5	TRBJ2-7	CASGPGGSGRSGHEQYF
TRBV29-1	TRBJ1-1	CSVGQGGSTEAFF
TRBV3-1/TRBV3-2	TRBJ1-2	CASSNLGKFYGYTF
TRBV19	TRBJ2-3	CASSESEGRDTQYF
TRBV7-9	TRBJ2-1	CASSPPRGGYNEQFF
TRBV7-3	TRBJ2-1	CASSIQGAGGEQFF
TRBV18	TRBJ1-1	CASSPQQGNTEAFF
TRBV7-2	TRBJ2-1	CASSLAQTYNEQFF
TRBV7-2	TRBJ1-2	CASSLGWTGDNYGYTF
TRBV6-5	TRBJ1-1	CASKKGVLNTEAFF
TRBV5-4	TRBJ1-2	CASSEQGANYGYTF
TRBV7-9	TRBJ1-3	CASSPSQGSGNTIYF
TRBV9	TRBJ2-2	CASSMGPTGELFF
TRBV5-5	TRBJ2-5	CASSPGGPETQYF